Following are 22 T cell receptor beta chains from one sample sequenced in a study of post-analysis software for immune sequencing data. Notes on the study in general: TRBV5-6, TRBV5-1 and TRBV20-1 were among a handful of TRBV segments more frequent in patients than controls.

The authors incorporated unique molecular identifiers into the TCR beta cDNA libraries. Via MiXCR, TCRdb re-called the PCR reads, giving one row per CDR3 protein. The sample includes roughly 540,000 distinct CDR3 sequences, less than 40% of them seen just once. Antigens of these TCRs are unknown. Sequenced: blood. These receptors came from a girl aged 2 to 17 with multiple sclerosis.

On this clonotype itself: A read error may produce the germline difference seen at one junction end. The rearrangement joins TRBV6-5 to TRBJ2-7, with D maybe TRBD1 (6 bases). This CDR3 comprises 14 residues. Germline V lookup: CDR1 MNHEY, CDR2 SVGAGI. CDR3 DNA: TGTGCCGGCAGTCGCGACAACAGGGTCTACGAGCAGTACTTC. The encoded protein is CAGSRDNRVYEQYF.

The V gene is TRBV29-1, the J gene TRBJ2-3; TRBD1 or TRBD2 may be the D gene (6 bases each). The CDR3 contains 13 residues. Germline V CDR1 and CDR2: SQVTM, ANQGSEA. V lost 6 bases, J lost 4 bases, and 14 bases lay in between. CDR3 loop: CSVGWGAADTQYF. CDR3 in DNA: TGCAGCGTGGGCTGGGGGGCGGCAGATACGCAGTATTTT.

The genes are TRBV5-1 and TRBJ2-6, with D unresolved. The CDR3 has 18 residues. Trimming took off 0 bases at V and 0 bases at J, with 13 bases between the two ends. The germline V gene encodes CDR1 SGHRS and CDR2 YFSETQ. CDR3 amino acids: CASSLVDGLGSGANVLTF. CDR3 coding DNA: TGCGCCAGCAGCTTGGTAGACGGATTGGGCTCTGGGGCCAACGTCCTGACTTTC.

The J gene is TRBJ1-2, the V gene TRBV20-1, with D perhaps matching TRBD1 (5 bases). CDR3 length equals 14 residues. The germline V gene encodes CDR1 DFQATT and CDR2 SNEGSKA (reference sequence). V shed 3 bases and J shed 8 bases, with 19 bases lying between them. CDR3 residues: CSASSGRNVHGYTF. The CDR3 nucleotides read TGCAGTGCTAGTTCAGGGAGGAACGTACACGGCTACACCTTC.

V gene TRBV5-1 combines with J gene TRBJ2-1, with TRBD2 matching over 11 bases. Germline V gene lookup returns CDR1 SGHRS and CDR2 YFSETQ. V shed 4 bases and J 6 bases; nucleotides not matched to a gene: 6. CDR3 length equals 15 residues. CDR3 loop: CASSVDLAGGNEQFF. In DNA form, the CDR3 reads TGCGCCAGCAGCGTGGATCTAGCGGGGGGCAATGAGCAGTTCTTC. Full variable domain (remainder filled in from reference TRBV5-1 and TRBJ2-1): KAGVTQTPRYLIKTRGQQVTLSCSPISGHRSVSWYQQTPGQGLQFLFEYFSETQRNKGNFPGRFSGRQFSNSRSEMNVSTLELGDSALYLCASSVDLAGGNEQFFGPGTRLTVL.

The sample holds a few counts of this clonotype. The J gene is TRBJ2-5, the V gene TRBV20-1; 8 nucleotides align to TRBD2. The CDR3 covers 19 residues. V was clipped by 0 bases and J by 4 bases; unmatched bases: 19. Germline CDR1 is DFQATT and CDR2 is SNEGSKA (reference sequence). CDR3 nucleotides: TGCAGTGCTAGAGACTTCCGCCTGACCGGGACTAGTGTCCTAGAGACCCAGTACTTC. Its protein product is CSARDFRLTGTSVLETQYF.

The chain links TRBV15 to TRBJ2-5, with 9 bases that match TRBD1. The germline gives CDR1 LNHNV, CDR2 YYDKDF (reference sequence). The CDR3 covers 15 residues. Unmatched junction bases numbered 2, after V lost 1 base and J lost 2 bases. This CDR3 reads CATSRVGTGQETQYF. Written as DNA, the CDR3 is TGTGCCACCAGCAGAGTCGGGACAGGGCAAGAGACCCAGTACTTC.

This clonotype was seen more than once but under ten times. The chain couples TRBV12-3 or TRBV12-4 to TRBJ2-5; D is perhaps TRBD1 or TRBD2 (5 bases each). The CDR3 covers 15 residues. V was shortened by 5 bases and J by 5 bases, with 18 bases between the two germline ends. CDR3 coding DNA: TGTGCCAGCAGTCCGTGGGGGACGACCCTGGAGACCCAGTACTTC. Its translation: CASSPWGTTLETQYF.

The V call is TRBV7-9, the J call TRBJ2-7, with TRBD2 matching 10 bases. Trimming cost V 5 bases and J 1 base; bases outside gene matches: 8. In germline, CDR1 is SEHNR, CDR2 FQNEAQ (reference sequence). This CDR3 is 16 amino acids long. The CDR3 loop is CASSPTTSGASYEQYF. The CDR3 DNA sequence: TGTGCCAGCAGCCCAACCACTAGCGGGGCTTCCTACGAGCAGTACTTC.

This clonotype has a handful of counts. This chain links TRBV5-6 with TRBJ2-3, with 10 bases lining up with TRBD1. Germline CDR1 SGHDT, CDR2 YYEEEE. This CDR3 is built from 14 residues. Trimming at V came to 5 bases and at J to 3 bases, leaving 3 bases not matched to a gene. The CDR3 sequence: CASRVGQGTDTQYF. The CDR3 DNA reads TGTGCCAGCAGGGTGGGACAGGGGACAGATACGCAGTATTTT.

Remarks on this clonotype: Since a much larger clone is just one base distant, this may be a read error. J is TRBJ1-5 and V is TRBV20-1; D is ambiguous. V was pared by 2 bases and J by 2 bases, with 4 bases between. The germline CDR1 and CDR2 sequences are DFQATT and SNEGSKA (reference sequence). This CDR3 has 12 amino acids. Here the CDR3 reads CSARPGNQPQHF. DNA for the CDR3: TGCAGTGCTAGACCGGGCAATCAGCCCCAGCATTTT.

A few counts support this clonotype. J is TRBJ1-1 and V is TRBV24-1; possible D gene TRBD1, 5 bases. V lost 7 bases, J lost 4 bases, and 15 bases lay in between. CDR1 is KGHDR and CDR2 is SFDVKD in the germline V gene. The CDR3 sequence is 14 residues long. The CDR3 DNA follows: TGTGCCACCAGGGGGGACGGGAGGGGCACTGAAGCTTTCTTT. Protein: CATRGDGRGTEAFF.

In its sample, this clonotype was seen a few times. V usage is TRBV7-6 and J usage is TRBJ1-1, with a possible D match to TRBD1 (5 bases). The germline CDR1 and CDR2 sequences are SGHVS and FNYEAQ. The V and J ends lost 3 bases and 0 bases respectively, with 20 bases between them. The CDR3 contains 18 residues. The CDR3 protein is CASSFGEKGSAMNTEAFF. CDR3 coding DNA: TGTGCCAGCAGCTTTGGAGAAAAGGGGTCCGCCATGAACACTGAAGCTTTCTTT.

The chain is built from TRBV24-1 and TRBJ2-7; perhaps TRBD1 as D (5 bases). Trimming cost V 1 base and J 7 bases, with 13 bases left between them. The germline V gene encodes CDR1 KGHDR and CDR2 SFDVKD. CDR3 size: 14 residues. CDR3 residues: CATSDFSRAWEQYF. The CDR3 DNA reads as TGTGCCACCAGTGATTTTAGCAGGGCGTGGGAGCAGTACTTC.

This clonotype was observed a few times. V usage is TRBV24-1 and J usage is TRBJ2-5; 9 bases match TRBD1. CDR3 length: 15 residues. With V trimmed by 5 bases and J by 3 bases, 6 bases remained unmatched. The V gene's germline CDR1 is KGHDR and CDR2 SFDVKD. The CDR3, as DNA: TGTGCCACCAGTGCCCGGGACAGGGCTGAAGAGACCCAGTACTTC. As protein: CATSARDRAEETQYF.

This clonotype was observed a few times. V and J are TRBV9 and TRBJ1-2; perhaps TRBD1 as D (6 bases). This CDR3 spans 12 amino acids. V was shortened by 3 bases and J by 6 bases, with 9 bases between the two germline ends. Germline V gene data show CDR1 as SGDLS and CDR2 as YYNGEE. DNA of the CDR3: TGTGCCAGCAGCGCAGGGGCACATGGCTACACCTTC. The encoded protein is CASSAGAHGYTF.

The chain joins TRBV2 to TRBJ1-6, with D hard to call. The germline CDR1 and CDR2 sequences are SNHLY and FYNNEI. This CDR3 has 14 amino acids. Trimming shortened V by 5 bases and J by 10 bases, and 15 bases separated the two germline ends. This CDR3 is CASSNRQWGSPLHF. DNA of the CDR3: TGTGCCAGCAGTAACAGACAATGGGGATCACCCCTCCACTTT.

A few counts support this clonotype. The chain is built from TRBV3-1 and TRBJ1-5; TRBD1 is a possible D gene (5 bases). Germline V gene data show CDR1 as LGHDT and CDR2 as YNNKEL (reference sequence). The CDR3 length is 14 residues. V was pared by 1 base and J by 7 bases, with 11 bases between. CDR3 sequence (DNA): TGTGCCAGCAGCCAAGGACAGTCCCGCCAGCCCCAGCATTTT. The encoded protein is CASSQGQSRQPQHF.

This CDR3 is CASSILGGVDQPQHF. The CDR3 bases are TGCGCCAGCAGCATCCTAGGGGGGGTGGATCAGCCCCAGCATTTT. The V gene is TRBV5-1, the J gene TRBJ1-5, with a weak D call TRBD1 (6 bases). Germline V CDR1 and CDR2: SGHRS, YFSETQ. This CDR3 has 15 amino acids. Trimming removed 4 bases at V and 5 bases at J, with 16 bases between. Using reference TRBV5-1 and TRBJ1-5 for the parts outside the CDR3, the full variable domain is KAGVTQTPRYLIKTRGQQVTLSCSPISGHRSVSWYQQTPGQGLQFLFEYFSETQRNKGNFPGRFSGRQFSNSRSEMNVSTLELGDSALYLCASSILGGVDQPQHFGDGTRLSIL.

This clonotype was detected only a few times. CDR3: CASSHSPGHQGPYEQYF. The CDR3 DNA reads TGTGCCAGCAGCCATTCTCCGGGACACCAGGGGCCCTACGAGCAGTACTTC. V usage is TRBV7-8 and J usage is TRBJ2-7; maybe TRBD1 (6 bases). The CDR3 runs 17 residues. V gave up 5 bases and J gave up 2 bases, with 22 bases separating them. Germline lookup yields CDR1 SGHVS and CDR2 FQNEAQ.

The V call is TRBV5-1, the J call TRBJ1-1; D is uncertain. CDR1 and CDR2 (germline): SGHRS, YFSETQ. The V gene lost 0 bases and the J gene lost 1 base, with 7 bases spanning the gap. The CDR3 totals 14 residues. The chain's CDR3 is CASSLVTPNTEAFF. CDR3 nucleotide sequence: TGCGCCAGCAGCTTGGTTACCCCGAACACTGAAGCTTTCTTT.

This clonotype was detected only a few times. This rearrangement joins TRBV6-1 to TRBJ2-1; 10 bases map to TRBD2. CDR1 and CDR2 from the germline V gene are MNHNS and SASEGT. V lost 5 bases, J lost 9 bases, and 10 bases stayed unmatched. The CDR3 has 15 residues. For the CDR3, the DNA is TGTGCCAGCAGTTTAAGCGGGGGGGCAGTGGGTGAGCAGTTCTTC. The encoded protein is CASSLSGGAVGEQFF.